Listed here are 32 T cell receptor beta chains from one sample, sequenced in a study of shared clonotypes between healthy human individuals. It was CD45RO-negative cells, positively selected for CCR7, that made up naive CD8 cells, with terminally differentiated effector memory CD45RA+ cells excluded. TCRdb keeps only in-frame clones here, not all; method: immunoSEQ multiplex PCR. The data hold about 2 million clones, with just under 95% observed a single time. The sample comprised naive CD8+ T cells sorted from blood. The receptors originated from a man aged 18 to 30 in good health.

The CDR3 nucleotides are TGTGCCAGCAGTCCGACTAGCGGGATCGGCCATGAGCAGTTCTTC. It specifies CASSPTSGIGHEQFF. The genes are TRBV2 and TRBJ2-1; 11 nucleotides agree with TRBD2. CDR3 length: 15 amino acids. Trimming removed 5 bases from V and 8 bases from J; junction bases left unmatched: 8. Germline CDR1 SNHLY, CDR2 FYNNEI.

Here the CDR3 DNA reads TGTGCCAGCAGCACCTCAGGGGGCACGCCCTACGAGCAGTACTTC. Translation gives CASSTSGGTPYEQYF. V and J are TRBV7-9 and TRBJ2-7; TRBD1 aligns across 8 bases. Germline V gene lookup returns CDR1 SEHNR and CDR2 FQNEAQ (reference sequence). This CDR3 contains 15 residues. J was trimmed by 2 bases and V by 5 bases; bases with no gene match: 8.

This chain connects TRBV6-5 to TRBJ2-5, with 7 bases lining up with TRBD2. This CDR3 contains 14 residues. Germline V lookup: CDR1 MNHEY, CDR2 SVGAGI. V lost 4 bases and J lost 0; bases outside the gene matches: 2. CDR3 loop: CASSLGGDQETQYF. For the CDR3, the DNA is TGTGCCAGCAGTTTGGGGGGGGACCAAGAGACCCAGTACTTC.

The rearrangement joins TRBV27 to TRBJ2-2, with D tentatively TRBD1 or TRBD2 (5 bases each). The CDR3 loop spans 16 amino acids. With 6 bases removed from V and 8 bases from J, the gap between germline ends came to 22 bases. The germline CDR1 and CDR2 sequences are MNHEY and SMNVEV (reference sequence). The CDR3 here is CASSSPRGLGPGELFF. The CDR3 coding sequence is TGTGCCAGCAGCTCCCCCCGGGGCCTGGGCCCAGGGGAGCTGTTTTTT.

As DNA, the CDR3 is TGTGCCAGCAGCTTATTGGGGGGATCTTCACCCCTCCACTTT. It codes for CASSLLGGSSPLHF. This chain links TRBV7-9 with TRBJ1-6; a possible D gene is TRBD1 (5 bases). V shed 2 bases and J shed 9 bases, with 11 bases lying between them. The CDR3 loop spans 14 amino acids. CDR1 and CDR2 from the germline V gene are SEHNR and FQNEAQ (reference sequence).

The chain links TRBV7-6 to TRBJ2-3; 12 bases line up with TRBD2. The CDR3 is made up of 16 amino acids. The V gene's germline CDR1 is SGHVS and CDR2 FNYEAQ. V trimming: 4 bases; J trimming: 2 bases; junction bases outside the gene matches: 4. The CDR3 DNA sequence: TGTGCCAGCAGCTCCGGACTAGCGGGGTACACAGATACGCAGTATTTT. It specifies CASSSGLAGYTDTQYF.

J is TRBJ2-7 and V is TRBV6-5; 7 nucleotides agree with TRBD1. From germline, CDR1 is MNHEY and CDR2 SVGAGI. CDR3 length equals 15 residues. J lost 1 base, V lost 0 bases, and 3 bases had no gene match. CDR3: CASSYSGTESYEQYF. DNA of the CDR3: TGTGCCAGCAGTTACTCGGGGACAGAATCCTACGAGCAGTACTTC.

The V and J genes are TRBV4-1 and TRBJ2-7; TRBD1 might be the D (5 bases). V was shortened by 0 bases and J by 6 bases, with 15 bases between the two germline ends. CDR1 and CDR2 (germline): MGHRA, YSYEKL. CDR3 length: 15 amino acids. The CDR3 here is CASSQEAGQGVEQYF. CDR3 in DNA: TGCGCCAGCAGCCAAGAGGCCGGGCAGGGTGTCGAGCAGTACTTC.

This clone has only one observation. The chain has TRBV27 and TRBJ1-5; a weak D match, TRBD1 (5 bases). Trimming left V 1 base short and J 5 bases short, with 12 bases between. Germline values: CDR1 MNHEY, CDR2 SMNVEV (reference sequence). The CDR3 is 15 amino acids. DNA of the CDR3: TGTGCCAGCAGTTTATGGGGGGAAAGGGATCAGCCCCAGCATTTT. Translating it yields CASSLWGERDQPQHF.

This sequence joins TRBV23-1 and TRBJ2-2; possibly TRBD2 for D (6 bases). TRBV23-1 counts as an open reading frame of uncertain function. The CDR3 runs to 15 residues. Trimming left V 4 bases short and J 1 base short, with 10 bases between. DNA of the CDR3: TGCGCCAGCAGTCGAACGGGAGAGAACACCGGGGAGCTGTTTTTT. As protein: CASSRTGENTGELFF.

The chain has TRBV18 and TRBJ2-7, with unresolved D. CDR1 is KGHSH, CDR2 LQKENI, per germline. The CDR3 runs to 13 residues. Trimming left V 0 bases short and J 7 bases short, with 10 bases between. CDR3 nucleotide sequence: TGTGCCAGCTCACCACCGATCCCTTCGGAGCAGTACTTC. The encoded protein is CASSPPIPSEQYF.

J is TRBJ1-1 and V is TRBV25-1, with D maybe TRBD1 (6 bases). Trimming shortened V by 7 bases and J by 5 bases, and 20 bases separated the two germline ends. The length of the CDR3 is 15 residues. Per the germline V gene, CDR1 is MGHDK and CDR2 is SYGVNS. CDR3 coding DNA: TGTGCCAGCACCGGGACAATATGGGGAAGGACTGAAGCTTTCTTT. Translated: CASTGTIWGRTEAFF.

The chain carries TRBV13 and TRBJ2-5; TRBD1 aligns across 7 bases. Germline CDR1 PRHDT, CDR2 FYEKMQ (reference sequence). The junction had 3 bases not matched to a gene; V was cut back by 5 bases and J by 3 bases. The CDR3 length is 13 residues. The CDR3, as DNA: TGTGCCAGCAGCGTAGACAGGGAAGAGACCCAGTACTTC. This gives the protein CASSVDREETQYF.

The chain joins TRBV5-1 to TRBJ2-3; tentatively, D is TRBD2 (5 bases). Trimming stripped 0 bases from V and 6 bases from J, with 8 bases between. CDR1 and CDR2 (germline): SGHRS, YFSETQ. The CDR3 has 13 amino acids. CDR3 nucleotide sequence: TGCGCCAGCAGCTTGGCTAGCAGGGATACGCAGTATTTT. Residues: CASSLASRDTQYF. Together with reference TRBV5-1 and TRBJ2-3, the CDR3 gives the full variable domain: KAGVTQTPRYLIKTRGQQVTLSCSPISGHRSVSWYQQTPGQGLQFLFEYFSETQRNKGNFPGRFSGRQFSNSRSEMNVSTLELGDSALYLCASSLASRDTQYFGPGTRLTVL.

The V gene is TRBV5-6, the J gene TRBJ1-4; possibly TRBD1 for D (6 bases). Between the trimmed V and J ends, which lost 4 bases and 7 bases, there was a span of 17 bases. The CDR3 covers 15 residues. Germline V gene lookup returns CDR1 SGHDT and CDR2 YYEEEE. In nucleotides, the CDR3 is TGTGCCAGCAGCGCACAGGGCGGAGGTTTTGAAAAACTGTTTTTT. It yields the protein CASSAQGGGFEKLFF.

The chain combines TRBV5-1 with TRBJ2-7, with 10 positions matching TRBD1. V was pared by 4 bases and J by 6 bases, with 10 bases of the junction left unmatched. Germline lookup yields CDR1 SGHRS and CDR2 YFSETQ. The CDR3 runs 15 residues. CDR3 nucleotide sequence: TGCGCCAGCAGCGGCGGGACAGGGGTAACGGGCGAGCAGTACTTC. The encoded protein is CASSGGTGVTGEQYF.

The chain couples TRBV7-8 to TRBJ2-1; the D gene could be TRBD1 or TRBD2 (6 bases each). Trimming shortened V by 5 bases and J by 0 bases, and 11 bases separated the two germline ends. Germline V gene data show CDR1 as SGHVS and CDR2 as FQNEAQ. The CDR3 totals 15 residues. The CDR3 DNA reads as TGTGCCAGCAGCGGGGGGCCGAGCTCCTACAATGAGCAGTTCTTC. Residues: CASSGGPSSYNEQFF.

The chain has TRBV19 and TRBJ1-6, with D hard to call. Germline V CDR1 and CDR2: LNHDA, SQIVND (reference sequence). The CDR3 sequence is 15 residues long. Trimming removed 0 bases at V and 7 bases at J, with 10 bases between. The CDR3 DNA sequence: TGTGCCAGTAGTATAGACCTAAGTACGAATTCACCCCTCCACTTT. Translating gives CASSIDLSTNSPLHF.

Details on this clone: This specimen includes other DNA sequences encoding the same CDR3. This chain uses TRBV4-1 with TRBJ2-1; 8 bases line up with TRBD2. The CDR3 sequence is 14 residues long. CDR1 is MGHRA, CDR2 YSYEKL, per germline. V lost 5 bases to trimming and J lost 0 bases; unmatched junction nucleotides: 0. CDR3 nucleotides: TGCGCCAGCAGCGGGACTAGCTCCTACAATGAGCAGTTCTTC. It encodes CASSGTSSYNEQFF.

This chain joins TRBV5-1 and TRBJ1-2; D call uncertain. Deletions cut 4 bases from V and 4 bases from J, with 17 bases between. The CDR3 loop spans 15 amino acids. The germline gives CDR1 SGHRS, CDR2 YFSETQ. The CDR3 loop reads CASSLDLTLGYGYTF. CDR3 nucleotides: TGCGCCAGCAGCCTCGACTTAACCCTCGGCTATGGCTACACCTTC.

With regard to this clone: Other DNA sequences in the sample encode the same CDR3. This chain links TRBV19 with TRBJ2-7, with 7 bases lining up with TRBD1. V gave up 5 bases and J gave up 3 bases; unmatched junction bases: 4. The CDR3 length is 13 residues. Germline V gives CDR1 LNHDA, CDR2 SQIVND (reference sequence). The CDR3 sequence is CASSPRDSYEQYF. The DNA for the CDR3 is TGTGCCAGTAGTCCCCGGGACAGCTACGAGCAGTACTTC.

The V gene is TRBV7-2, the J gene TRBJ2-3; D is ambiguous. The germline CDR1 and CDR2 sequences are SGHTA and FQGNSA. This CDR3 is 12 amino acids long. With 2 bases removed from V and 6 bases from J, the gap between germline ends came to 6 bases. CDR3 region: CASSLFSDTQYF. CDR3 sequence (DNA): TGTGCCAGCAGCTTATTTTCGGATACGCAGTATTTT. Full variable domain (outside the CDR3, taken from reference TRBV7-2 and TRBJ2-3): GAGVSQSPSNKVTEKGKDVELRCDPISGHTALYWYRQSLGQGLEFLIYFQGNSAPDKSGLPSDRFSAERTGGSVSTLTIQRTQQEDSAVYLCASSLFSDTQYFGPGTRLTVL.

The V call is TRBV25-1, the J call TRBJ2-7; 7 bases agree with TRBD2. CDR3 length: 15 amino acids. CDR1 is MGHDK, CDR2 SYGVNS, per germline. After removal of 6 bases from V and 3 bases from J, the junction contained 11 bases not matched to a gene. CDR3 protein: CASSKPGEGDYEQYF. CDR3 DNA sequence: TGTGCCAGCAGCAAACCTGGGGAGGGCGACTACGAGCAGTACTTC.

The chain employs TRBV7-9 and TRBJ2-1; D may be TRBD1 (5 bases). Per germline, CDR1 SEHNR and CDR2 FQNEAQ (reference sequence). V lost 1 base, J lost 11 bases, and 15 bases lay in between. The CDR3 length is 14 residues. The CDR3, as DNA: TGTGCCAGCAGCTTAGACTTACAGGCGGATAAGCAGTTCTTC. Protein: CASSLDLQADKQFF.

This sequence joins TRBV9 and TRBJ2-2, with D maybe TRBD2 (5 bases). Trimming cost V 8 bases and J 6 bases, with 14 bases left between them. This CDR3 contains 13 residues. Germline-derived CDR1 and CDR2 are SGDLS and YYNGEE. The CDR3 nucleotides are TGTGCCAGTAGCTTAGCGTACGCCGGGGAGCTGTTTTTT. Its protein is CASSLAYAGELFF.

This clone was seen only once. The genes are TRBV2 and TRBJ2-2, with TRBD1 matching over 7 bases. V trimming: 8 bases; J trimming: 1 base; junction bases outside the gene matches: 7. From germline, CDR1 is SNHLY and CDR2 FYNNEI. The CDR3 has 15 residues. CDR3 nucleotide sequence: TGTGCCAGCGGGGGACAGCGCCAGAACACCGGGGAGCTGTTTTTT. This gives the protein CASGGQRQNTGELFF.

The chain carries TRBV27 and TRBJ2-7; D is possibly TRBD1 (5 bases). This CDR3 has 15 residues. CDR1 and CDR2 from the germline V gene are MNHEY and SMNVEV (reference sequence). The ends were cut back, 2 bases at V and 0 bases at J, with 11 bases in the middle. CDR3 sequence: CASSLVGPHSYEQYF. In DNA form, the CDR3 reads TGTGCCAGCAGTTTAGTGGGGCCCCACTCCTACGAGCAGTACTTC.

The chain couples TRBV30 to TRBJ2-1; D gene ambiguous. With 4 bases removed from V and 4 bases from J, the gap between germline ends came to 8 bases. The germline V gene encodes CDR1 GTSNPN and CDR2 SVGIG (reference sequence). The CDR3 contains 12 residues. As DNA, the CDR3 is TGTGCCTGGACGGGCTATTACAATGAGCAGTTCTTC. The encoded protein is CAWTGYYNEQFF.

This chain joins TRBV6-5 and TRBJ2-5; the D is unclear. V dropped 8 bases and J dropped 5 bases, with 18 bases sitting between them. The CDR3 contains 14 residues. Germline-derived CDR1 and CDR2 are MNHEY and SVGAGI. Here the CDR3 DNA reads TGTGCCAGCGCGTCTAGTGGAGAGTCGGAGACCCAGTACTTC. It is translated as CASASSGESETQYF.

The chain joins TRBV5-4 to TRBJ2-7; TRBD2 is a possible D gene (5 bases). V lost 4 bases to trimming and J lost 7 bases, with 12 bases between them. The CDR3 covers 12 residues. CDR1 and CDR2 (germline): SGHNT, YYREEE (reference sequence). The CDR3 DNA is TGTGCCAGCAGCCTGGACTCGATGGAGCAGTACTTC. Protein: CASSLDSMEQYF.

The J gene is TRBJ1-3, the V gene TRBV7-9; TRBD1 agrees at 7 bases. The CDR3 has 13 amino acids. The germline gives CDR1 SEHNR, CDR2 FQNEAQ (reference sequence). The V and J ends lost 5 bases and 2 bases, in that order; junction bases with no gene match: 0. The CDR3 DNA sequence: TGTGCCAGCAGCCAGGGGGCTGGAAACACCATATATTTT. This codes for CASSQGAGNTIYF.

The chain employs TRBV6-6 and TRBJ1-6, with D uncertain. V was cut by 6 bases and J by 10 bases, with 22 bases left in between. The germline V gene has CDR1 MNHNY and CDR2 SVGAGI (reference sequence). This CDR3 comprises 16 residues. The CDR3 bases are TGTGCCAGCAGCCCAGTTACGTCCCCACTTTCATCACCCCTCCACTTT. Its translation is CASSPVTSPLSSPLHF.